This paragraph reports one T cell receptor (beta chain). Its antigen is currently unknown. No DNA is shown, since the ends of the CDR3 on it are uncertain; the CDR3 is the one TCRdb lists. These data belong to a study of CD8+CD57+ T cells in acquired aplastic anemia. Study as a whole: The average for DNA from sorted CD4+ and CD8+ cells was 3.2 ug.

The CDR3 numbers 15 amino acids, ends counted. CDR1 is SQVTM and CDR2 is ANQGSEA in the germline V gene. Whole-study results and caveats: Under 35 was the count of CD8+ CDR3 sequences that patients shared with controls.

The patients chosen for sequencing had shown expansion of CD8+CD57+ cells (detected by flow cytometry). Each patient carried a diagnosis of severe acquired aplastic anemia. Genomic DNA templated the TCR beta VDJ and CDR3 profiling. MiXCR, applied by TCRdb to the reads, yields one record per CDR3 protein. The sample has about 160,000 distinct CDR3 sequences; less than 60% are singletons. Sequenced material: sorted CD4+, CD8+, or CD8+CD57+ T cells (not recorded which) from PBMCs. The sequence was obtained from a human donor with aplastic anemia. The chain recombines TRBV29-1 with TRBJ1-1. CDR3 sequence reads: CSFYICSASGHPPFF.